This is a list of T cell receptor beta chains from one sample in a study of blood T cell repertoires in COVID-19. The method was immunoSEQ multiplex PCR; TCRdb's version includes in-frame clones alone and lacks a portion of them. The data contain 130,000 to 150,000 clones, 88% of them singletons. The sample was PBMCs or T cells enriched from blood (not recorded which). The receptors come from a woman aged 30 to 39 with acute COVID-19. Each CDR3 is given with its conserved first and last residue. D genes are given only for firm matches. Rows may omit the clone size; those that give it use once, few, many or a size class.

clone size | D gene | J gene | V gene | CDR3 length | CDR3 DNA | CDR3 protein
. | . | TRBJ1-1 | TRBV5-1 | 14 | TGCGCCAGCAGCTATGACATTCTGAACACTGAAGCTTTCTTT | CASSYDILNTEAFF
. | . | TRBJ1-1 | TRBV28 | 14 | TGTGCCAGCAGTATCTTCCAGGGGACAACTGAAGCTTTCTTT | CASSIFQGTTEAFF
. | TRBD2 | TRBJ2-1 | TRBV29-1 | 19 | TGCAGCGTTGGGGGGGCTACCACCCAGCGGGAGGGCGACTACAATGAGCAGTTCTTC | CSVGGATTQREGDYNEQFF
. | TRBD1 | TRBJ1-1 | TRBV3-1/TRBV3-2 | 16 | TGTGCCAGCAGGGAAGACAGGGGGCGAGTGAACACTGAAGCTTTCTTT | CASREDRGRVNTEAFF
few | . | TRBJ1-2 | TRBV9 | 15 | TGTGCCAGCAGCGTAGGGCAAGGGGTGGAGTATGGCTACACCTTC | CASSVGQGVEYGYTF
. | TRBD1 | TRBJ1-4 | TRBV10-3 | 14 | TGTGCCATCAGGGAAGGGGGCGGCGTTGAAAAACTGTTTTTT | CAIREGGGVEKLFF
. | TRBD1 | TRBJ2-5 | TRBV10-3 | 14 | TGTGCCATCAGTGAGTCAGGGGGCGACGAGACCCAGTACTTC | CAISESGGDETQYF
. | TRBD2 | TRBJ2-7 | TRBV6-5 | 12 | TGTGCCAGCTCACTAGCGAGGTACGAGCAGTACTTC | CASSLARYEQYF
. | TRBD1 | TRBJ2-4 | TRBV10-1 | 15 | TGCGCCAGCAGTGCCCCAGGGGGTAAGACGGACATTCAGTACTTC | CASSAPGGKTDIQYF
. | TRBD1 | TRBJ1-2 | TRBV7-9 | 16 | TGTGCCAGCAGCTTCTCCACCGACAGGGTCGGCTATGGCTACACCTTC | CASSFSTDRVGYGYTF
. | TRBD2 | TRBJ2-1 | TRBV29-1 | 18 | TGCAGCGTTGCTACCCCCGGGACTAGCGGATACTCCTACAATGAGCAGTTCTTC | CSVATPGTSGYSYNEQFF
. | . | TRBJ2-3 | TRBV7-2 | 17 | TGTGCCAGCAGCTTAAATGGGGGGTTGCGGAGTACAGATACGCAGTATTTT | CASSLNGGLRSTDTQYF
. | . | TRBJ1-2 | TRBV5-8 | 10 | TGTGCCAGCAGCTGGGGGCGTCTGACCTTC | CASSWGRLTF
once | TRBD2 | TRBJ2-7 | TRBV7-2 | 15 | TGTGCCAGCAGCTTAGCGGGAGGGAGCTCCTACGAGCAGTACTTC | CASSLAGGSSYEQYF
. | . | TRBJ1-3 | TRBV19 | 14 | TGTGCCAGTATAGACATATCCTCTGGAAACACCATATATTTT | CASIDISSGNTIYF
. | . | TRBJ2-7 | TRBV6-5 | 14 | TGTGCCAGCAGACGTTCTCGGGAAGCCTACGAGCAGTACTTC | CASRRSREAYEQYF
. | TRBD1 | TRBJ1-2 | TRBV28 | 17 | TGTGCCAGCAGTCTTGTCCGGGACAGGGGGATTCTAGGAGGCTACACCTTC | CASSLVRDRGILGGYTF
. | TRBD2 | TRBJ2-7 | TRBV19 | 15 | TGTGCCAGTAGTAAACTAGCGGGAGTCACTTACGAGCAGTACTTC | CASSKLAGVTYEQYF
. | TRBD1 | TRBJ2-2 | TRBV18 | 14 | TGTGCCAGCTCACAAAGGGACAGGGACGGGGAGCTGTTTTTT | CASSQRDRDGELFF
. | . | TRBJ1-2 | TRBV12-3/TRBV12-4 | 13 | TGTGCCAGCAGTTTAAGGGCAGGGGATGGCTACACCTTC | CASSLRAGDGYTF
. | TRBD2 | TRBJ2-3 | TRBV27 | 17 | TGTGCCAGCAGTCTTTACGCTCTAGCGGGAGGGCCAGATACGCAGTATTTT | CASSLYALAGGPDTQYF
. | TRBD1 | TRBJ1-1 | TRBV11-2 | 14 | TGTGCCAGCAGTCCTGACAGGGGCAACACTGAAGCTTTCTTT | CASSPDRGNTEAFF